Included here is one TCR beta chain sequence, with context. This specimen comes from a study of blood T cell repertoires in COVID-19. Study overall: Some COVID-19 samples were acute and others convalescent; all came from the United States, Italy and Spain. From T cells, B-cell-depleted T cells, or PBMCs came the material, which was cDNA or gDNA.

In the authors' workflow: Quantification of nucleated cells was approximated via reference gene primer amplification. The data were produced by immunoSEQ multiplex PCR, yet TCRdb's version contains in-frame clones alone and is incomplete. V and J calls and clone size are as listed in that table; D and trimming were resolved from the DNA. The table lists around 64,000 clones, around 84% of them singletons, with roughly 3.2% in the top ten. Germline CDR1 reads WNHNN; CDR2 reads SYGVQD (reference sequence). There are 13 residues in the CDR3. The V end was cut by 0 bases, the J end by 3 bases, with 6 bases between.

Sequenced input: peripheral blood. The sequence was collected from a man aged 45-65 years with active COVID-19. The chain employs TRBV10-1 and TRBJ2-7; D is unclear. CDR3: CASSESFSYEQYF. CDR3 DNA: TGCGCCAGCAGTGAGTCTTTCAGCTACGAGCAGTACTTC.